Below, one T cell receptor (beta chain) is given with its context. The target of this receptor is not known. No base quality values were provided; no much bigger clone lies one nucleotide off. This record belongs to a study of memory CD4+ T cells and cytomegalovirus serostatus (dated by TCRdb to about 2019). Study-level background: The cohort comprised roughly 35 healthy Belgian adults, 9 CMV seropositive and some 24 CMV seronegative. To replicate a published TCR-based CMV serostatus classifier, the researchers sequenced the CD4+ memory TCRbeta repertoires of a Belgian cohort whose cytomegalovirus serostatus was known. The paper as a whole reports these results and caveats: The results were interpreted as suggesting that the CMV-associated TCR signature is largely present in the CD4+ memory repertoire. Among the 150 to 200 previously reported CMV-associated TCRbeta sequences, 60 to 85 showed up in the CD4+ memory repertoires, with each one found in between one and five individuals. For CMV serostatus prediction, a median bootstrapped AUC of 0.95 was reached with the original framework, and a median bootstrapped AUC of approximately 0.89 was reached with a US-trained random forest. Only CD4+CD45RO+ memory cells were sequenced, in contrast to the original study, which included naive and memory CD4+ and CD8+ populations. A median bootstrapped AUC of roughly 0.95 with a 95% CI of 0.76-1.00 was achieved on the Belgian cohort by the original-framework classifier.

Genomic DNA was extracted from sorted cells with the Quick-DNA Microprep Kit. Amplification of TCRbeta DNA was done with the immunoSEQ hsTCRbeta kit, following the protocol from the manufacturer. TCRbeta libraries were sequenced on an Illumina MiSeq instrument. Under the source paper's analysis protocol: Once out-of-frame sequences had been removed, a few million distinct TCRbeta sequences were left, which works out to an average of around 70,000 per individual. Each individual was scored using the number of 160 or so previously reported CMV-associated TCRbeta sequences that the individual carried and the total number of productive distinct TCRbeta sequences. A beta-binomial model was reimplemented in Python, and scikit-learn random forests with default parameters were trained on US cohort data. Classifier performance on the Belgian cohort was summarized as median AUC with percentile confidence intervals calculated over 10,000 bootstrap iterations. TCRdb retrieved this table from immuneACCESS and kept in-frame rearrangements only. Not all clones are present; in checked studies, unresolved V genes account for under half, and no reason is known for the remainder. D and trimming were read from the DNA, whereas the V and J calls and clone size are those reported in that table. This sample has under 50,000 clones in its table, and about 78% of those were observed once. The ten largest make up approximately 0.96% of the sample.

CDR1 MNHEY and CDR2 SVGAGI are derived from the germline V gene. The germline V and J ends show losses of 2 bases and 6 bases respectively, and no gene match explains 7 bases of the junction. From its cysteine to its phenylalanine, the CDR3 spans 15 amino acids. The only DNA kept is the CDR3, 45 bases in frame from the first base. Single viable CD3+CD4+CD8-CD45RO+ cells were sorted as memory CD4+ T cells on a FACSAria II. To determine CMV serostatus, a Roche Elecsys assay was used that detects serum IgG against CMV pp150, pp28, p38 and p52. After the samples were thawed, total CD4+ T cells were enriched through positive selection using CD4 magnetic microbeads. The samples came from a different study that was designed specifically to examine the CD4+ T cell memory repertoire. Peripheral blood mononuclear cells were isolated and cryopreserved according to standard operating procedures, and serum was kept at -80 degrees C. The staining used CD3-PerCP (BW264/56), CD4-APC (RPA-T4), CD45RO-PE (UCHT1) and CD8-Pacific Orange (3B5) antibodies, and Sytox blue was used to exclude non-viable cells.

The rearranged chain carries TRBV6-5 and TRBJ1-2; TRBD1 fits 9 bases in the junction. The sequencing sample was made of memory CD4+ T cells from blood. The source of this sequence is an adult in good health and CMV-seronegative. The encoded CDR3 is CASSYASQGANGYTF. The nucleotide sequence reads TGTGCCAGCAGTTACGCTTCACAGGGGGCGAATGGCTACACCTTC.